Sequencing of this T cell receptor (beta chain) was carried out in a study of tumor and adjacent non-tumor tissue in lung cancer. About the research overall: Histology: around 13 adenocarcinoma, a couple of squamous cell carcinoma, 1 small cell lung cancer. Patients were aged 31 to 76, nine to eleven men and a handful of women, stage I to III.

A modified ARM-PCR protocol with three rounds of nested PCR amplified TCRbeta. TCRdb called the multiplex PCR reads again in MiXCR, with one record for every CDR3 protein. The sample lists roughly 150,000 distinct CDR3 sequences; approximately 64% were seen once. The template was RNA from unsorted bulk tissue. Chemotherapy-naive patients with new lung cancer underwent thoracic surgery in China, August–November 2014. Germline values: CDR1 SEHNR, CDR2 FQNEAQ (reference sequence). With 4 bases clipped from V and 5 bases from J, the junction kept 7 bases outside the gene matches. The CDR3 has 16 amino acids.

V is TRBV7-9 and J is TRBJ2-1; 11 nucleotides agree with TRBD2. The sequenced sample consisted of lung tumor tissue. The receptor was derived from a man aged 55 to 70 with small cell lung cancer. CDR3 loop: CASSSLLAGADNEQFF. The CDR3 nucleotides are TGTGCCAGCAGCTCTCTACTAGCGGGAGCTGACAATGAGCAGTTCTTC.